This T cell receptor (beta chain) is from a study of blood T cells in healthy people across ages (dated by TCRdb to between 2014 and 2016). At the level of the whole study: Template switching captured roughly one uniquely barcoded TCR beta cDNA molecule per two T cells in model experiments. Using deep sequencing normalized with unique cDNA molecular identifiers, the study measured how TCR beta repertoire diversity changes with age. Four age groups were formed from the donors: young (average 16 years), middle-aged (approximately 39), aged (approximately 60) and long-lived (more than 75). To avoid experimental bias, donors of different ages were spread randomly across the sequencing lanes. The study analyzed two additional independent replicas of 1 million unique cDNA reads from the same blood draw for two donors, one aged 18 to 29 and one aged 80 or older.

The library was produced with 5' RACE. The data were produced on an Illumina HiSeq 2500. A second roughly 6 to 12 cycle PCR used a sample-barcoded 5' primer and a J-beta primer mix. A unique molecular identifier was introduced onto each TCR beta cDNA molecule by a template-switch 5' adaptor carrying 12 random nucleotides. At least 3 million CDR3-containing paired-end reads were obtained from each sample. First-strand cDNA synthesis was performed from all RNA using the Mint cDNA synthesis kit, with priming by a TRBC-specific oligonucleotide. After uracil-DNA glycosylase treatment, a first 18-cycle PCR used universal primers M1SS and BC2_uni_R on all cDNA. In the source study's methods: Normalization of each sample was performed by random selection of 1 million high-quality reads, each carrying a distinct molecular identifier. Instead of being binned into consensus sequences, reads that shared molecular identifiers were thrown out. MiTCR, set to a Q25 quality threshold and the strictest error-elimination algorithm, was used for CDR3 identification, clonotype clustering and error correction. A nonparametric unseen species model using Euler transformation provided a lower-bound estimate of total TCR beta diversity. TCRdb reran the public reads through fastp at Q25 and MiXCR, keeping productive beta chains. Rows are unified per CDR3 protein, each entry keeping the most common DNA and genes. The V and J calls come from TCRdb's annotation, not from the publication. The sample table contains around 850,000 distinct CDR3 sequences; only one count was recorded for roughly 40% of them. The top ten hold over 10% of the sample.

Turning to this clonotype: Its antigen remains undetermined. This may arise from a read error, as a much more abundant clone is one base away.

The CDR3, from cysteine to phenylalanine, totals 11 residues. The sequence is cut down to CDR3 DNA, 33 bases in frame from base 1. The germline V gene specifies SGHRS as CDR1 and YFSETQ as CDR2. A distance of 7 bases separates the germline ends of V and J, which lose 1 base and 11 bases respectively. Here is what the overall study found, with its caveats: Estimates of total diversity from one million sequenced T cells were regarded as lower bounds and underestimates. There was a strong correlation between observed TCR beta diversity and the percentage of naive T cells measured by flow cytometry. Because the CMV infection status of the donors was unknown, age-related changes in expanded clonotypes may potentially have been confounded. Compared with the aged group, the long-lived group had more naive CD4+ T cells, fewer expanded clones and increased TCR diversity, a pattern suggesting age selection. Observed TCR beta diversity per million T cells fell roughly linearly with age, and a significant reduction was already apparent by age about 43. Conclusive comparison of naive and antigen-experienced compartments was prevented by the profiling of bulk unsorted PBMCs.

Donors were 39 systemically healthy Caucasian individuals from Russia aged roughly 6 to 90 years. About 9.6 milliliters of peripheral blood were collected from each donor into EDTA-treated Vacutainer tubes. Ficoll-Paque density-gradient centrifugation was used to isolate PBMCs, with at least 7 million per sample. Total RNA, at least 6 micrograms per sample, was extracted from PBMCs with Trizol reagent. For every donor, flow cytometry on a PBMC aliquot measured the percentage of naive CD45RAhigh/CD27high T cells. Sequenced sample: blood. The V and J genes are TRBV5-1 and TRBJ2-1, with no confidently assigned D gene. This receptor was obtained from a man between 18 and 35 years old in good health. The CDR3 in this case is CASSLKVKQFF. In nucleotide form, the sequence is TGCGCCAGCAGCTTGAAAGTTAAGCAGTTCTTC. Reference TRBV5-1 and TRBJ2-1 genes cover what lies past the CDR3, so the full variable domain is KAGVTQTPRYLIKTRGQQVTLSCSPISGHRSVSWYQQTPGQGLQFLFEYFSETQRNKGNFPGRFSGRQFSNSRSEMNVSTLELGDSALYLCASSLKVKQFFGPGTRLTVL.